The clone carrying this T cell receptor beta chain was seen a few times. Its matching antigen is unknown. Germline CDR1 SGHTA, CDR2 FQGNSA. The junction had 11 bases not matched to a gene; V was cut back by 8 bases and J by 3 bases. The CDR3 is 15 amino acids. This record comes from a study of T cell repertoires in cytomegalovirus infection. About the study: CMV infection plus the matching HLA type was flagged by public TCR beta signatures. Study conclusions and caveats: CMV-specific HLA-C-restricted TCR beta clonotypes dominated the ex vivo response. Totalled public TCR beta family frequency picked out people who carried CMV plus the relevant HLA.

MiXCR was run by TCRdb on the reads, yielding one entry per CDR3 protein. Here the sample spans roughly 500,000 distinct CDR3 sequences, about 33% being singletons. The J gene is TRBJ2-7, the V gene TRBV7-2; 9 bases agree with TRBD1. The starting material was cultured PBMCs, obtained from culture after CMV antigen stimulation. The receptor was isolated from a human donor in good health (CMV status not recorded). Some clones in this sample may be carry-over from other donors' samples. CDR3 DNA: TGTGCCAGCGGCGCTATCGGGACAGGGATCTACGAGCAGTACTTC. It translates to CASGAIGTGIYEQYF.